This passage covers 8 T cell receptor beta chains from one sample sequenced in a study of blood T cell repertoires in COVID-19. Only in-frame clones appear in the TCRdb table, and some are missing; sequencing was by immunoSEQ multiplex PCR. The data show around 250,000 clones, around nine tenths seen once. The sample was PBMCs or T cells enriched from blood (not recorded which). Receptor source: a woman aged 50 to 60 who had recovered from COVID-19.

The rearrangement uses TRBV27 and TRBJ2-3, with D perhaps TRBD2 (6 bases). Trimming removed 6 bases from V and 3 bases from J, with 10 bases in between. The CDR3 spans 13 residues. The germline CDR1 and CDR2 sequences are MNHEY and SMNVEV (reference sequence). CDR3 loop: CASRGGATDTQYF. The CDR3 bases are TGTGCCAGCAGGGGGGGAGCGACAGATACGCAGTATTTT.

The DNA for the CDR3 is TGTGCCTGGAGTGGGGGGCGGACAGCCAATGAAAAACTGTTTTTT. The encoded protein is CAWSGGRTANEKLFF. This chain links TRBV30 with TRBJ1-4; perhaps TRBD1 as D (6 bases). V lost 1 base to trimming and J lost 5 bases, with 14 bases between them. The CDR3 has 15 amino acids. From germline, CDR1 is GTSNPN and CDR2 SVGIG (reference sequence).

The chain is built from TRBV15 and TRBJ2-2; D not resolved. The CDR3 length is 14 residues. V lost 9 bases and J lost 5, with 16 bases in between. Per germline, CDR1 LNHNV and CDR2 YYDKDF (reference sequence). For the CDR3, the DNA is TGTGCCACTAGGCCGGAGAGATGGACCGGGGAGCTGTTTTTT. Its protein product is CATRPERWTGELFF.

This chain connects TRBV19 to TRBJ1-1; D remains unclear. The CDR3 runs 14 residues. The V end lost 6 bases, the J end lost 1 base, and 12 bases lay between the germline ends. Looked up from germline, CDR1 is LNHDA and CDR2 is SQIVND (reference sequence). The CDR3 DNA sequence: TGTGCCAGTAGCGCAGGAAAAGGGAACACTGAAGCTTTCTTT. Translating gives CASSAGKGNTEAFF.

The chain couples TRBV12-5 to TRBJ2-1, with 12 bases identical to TRBD2. Germline V CDR1 and CDR2: LGHNT, FRNRAP. The V segment lost 5 bases and the J segment 8 bases; nucleotides outside the gene matches: 28. CDR3 length: 22 amino acids. The CDR3 spells CASGPPPRLAGVIRQGRDEQFF. CDR3 DNA sequence: TGTGCTAGTGGTCCACCCCCCCGACTAGCGGGAGTAATTCGGCAGGGCCGCGATGAGCAGTTCTTC.

The genes are TRBV18 and TRBJ1-1; D ambiguous. This CDR3 has 14 amino acids. In germline, CDR1 is KGHSH, CDR2 LQKENI. Trimming removed 2 bases from V and 0 bases from J, with 7 bases in between. CDR3 protein: CASSPEFMNTEAFF. The CDR3 DNA reads as TGTGCCAGCTCACCAGAGTTCATGAACACTGAAGCTTTCTTT.

V gene TRBV19 combines with J gene TRBJ1-4; 9 bases map to TRBD1. In germline, CDR1 is LNHDA, CDR2 SQIVND (reference sequence). After removal of 9 bases from V and 7 bases from J, the junction contained 12 bases not matched to a gene. The CDR3 consists of 15 residues. The CDR3: CASPNRGQIVEKLFF. Here the CDR3 DNA reads TGTGCCAGCCCGAACAGGGGGCAGATTGTTGAAAAACTGTTTTTT. The full variable domain, its missing parts supplied by reference TRBV19 and TRBJ1-4, is DGGITQSPKYLFRKEGQNVTLSCEQNLNHDAMYWYRQDPGQGLRLIYYSQIVNDFQKGDIAEGYSVSREKKESFPLTVTSAQKNPTAFYLCASPNRGQIVEKLFFGSGTQLSVL.

The chain recombines TRBV9 with TRBJ2-3, with a possible D match to TRBD1 (6 bases). Germline CDR1 SGDLS, CDR2 YYNGEE. The V end was cut by 5 bases, the J end by 2 bases, with 12 bases between. The CDR3 is 14 amino acids. The CDR3 sequence: CASSGGWNTDTQYF. DNA for the CDR3: TGTGCCAGCAGTGGGGGCTGGAACACAGATACGCAGTATTTT.